This TCR beta chain appears in the sequencing data of a study of regulatory T cells in long-lasting Graves disease (dated by TCRdb to the early 2020s). Describing the broader study: Patients with newly diagnosed Graves' disease had been on antithyroid drugs for under 3 months. Patients with persistent Graves' disease were compared with patients with newly diagnosed Graves' disease using TCR sequencing and RNA sequencing of peripheral blood. The study was registered as a clinical trial and conducted in China. A total of around 33 samples were covered by TCR sequencing, comprising some 13 persistent and around 20 newly diagnosed Graves' disease patients.

The paper as a whole reports these results and caveats: Lower TCR Shannon entropy and fewer highly expanded clones were observed in persistent Graves' disease patients than in newly diagnosed patients, which suggested clonal expansion. Sequencing and analysis were limited to the TCR beta chain. A larger number of public clonotypes was shared among persistent patients (approximately 3,000) than among newly diagnosed patients (around 880). Peripheral blood alone was examined, since thyroid tissue, which constituted the primary lesion, could not be accessed. Persistent disease showed preferential use of TRBV28, TRBJ1-2 and TRBJ2-5, whereas newly diagnosed disease favored TRBV20-1 and TRBJ2-1. The small sample size was acknowledged by the authors as a limitation that may reduce accuracy.

Many counts were recorded for this clonotype. It lacks a known antigen. No base qualities exist here, and no much larger clone lies one base off it. The library relied on multiplex PCR. Sequenced using an Illumina HiSeq 4000. TCR beta libraries were built with iRepertoire HTBI primers and Arm-PCR amplification of CDR3 regions. Before sequencing, the PCR products underwent gel purification. The original pipeline was this. Gene usage analysis of CDR3 amino acid clonotypes relied on the 62 TRBV and 13 to 15 TRBJ segments identified across samples. COPE and FqMerger were used to merge filtered high-quality paired reads into contigs. Contigs were aligned with BLAST to IMGT TRBV, TRBD and TRBJ reference genes, and CDR3 was defined per IMGT. Highly expanded clones were defined as clonotypes with a frequency above 0.1%. Shannon entropy served as the measure of repertoire diversity, while the Gini coefficient captured V-J evenness. A clonotype found in more than one individual was treated as public. TCRdb trimmed the raw reads at Q25, called clones with MiXCR and kept productive beta chains. Rows are unified per CDR3 protein, each entry keeping the most common DNA and genes. These V and J calls rely on TCRdb rather than the paper's analysis. Recorded for this sample are about 240,000 distinct CDR3 sequences; 20% of them occurred a single time. The ten largest clones capture about 15% of the sample.

The CDR3 runs 15 amino acids, cysteine and phenylalanine included. Only the CDR3 portion is preserved as DNA: 45 bases, with reading frame beginning at the first base. V and J lose 9 bases and 4 bases, and a span of 16 bases separates them. CDR1 LNHNV and CDR2 YYDKDF are derived from the germline V gene (reference sequence). In light of the paper, this sample's time point label describes: newly diagnosed GD, antithyroid drugs for less than 3 months. RNA was extracted from PBMCs in TRIzol for both TCR sequencing and RNA sequencing. The diagnosis of Graves' disease followed American Thyroid Association guidelines. Patients for the study were recruited at an endocrinology department in Xi'an, China. Each patient gave about 8.1 milliliters of peripheral blood, collected in an EDTA anticoagulant tube. Ficoll Paque Plus density gradient separation was used to isolate PBMCs, and no further T cell sorting was done. An Agilent 2100 Bioanalyzer and agarose gel were used to check RNA quality, and a NanoDrop 2000 was used to measure RNA concentration.

Sample: peripheral blood mononuclear cells (PBMCs), taken at new diagnosis, from a patient treated with antithyroid drugs. The receptor chain draws on TRBV15 and TRBJ1-6; the D gene is not confidently resolved. This TCR was recovered from a female donor with Graves disease. In nucleotide form, the sequence is TGTGCCACAAGCTCTCAACTTCCGTATAATTCACCCCTCCACTTT. Translated, it gives CATSSQLPYNSPLHF.